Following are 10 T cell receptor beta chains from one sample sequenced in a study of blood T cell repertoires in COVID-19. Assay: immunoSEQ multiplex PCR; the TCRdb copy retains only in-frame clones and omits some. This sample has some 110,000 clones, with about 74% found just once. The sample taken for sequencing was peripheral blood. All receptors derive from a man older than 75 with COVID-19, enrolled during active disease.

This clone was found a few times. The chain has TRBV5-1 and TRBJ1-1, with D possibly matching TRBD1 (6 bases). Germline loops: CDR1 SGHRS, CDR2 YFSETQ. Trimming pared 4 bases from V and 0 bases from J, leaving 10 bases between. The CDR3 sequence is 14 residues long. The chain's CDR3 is CASSARGMNTEAFF. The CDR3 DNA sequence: TGCGCCAGCAGCGCCAGGGGTATGAACACTGAAGCTTTCTTT.

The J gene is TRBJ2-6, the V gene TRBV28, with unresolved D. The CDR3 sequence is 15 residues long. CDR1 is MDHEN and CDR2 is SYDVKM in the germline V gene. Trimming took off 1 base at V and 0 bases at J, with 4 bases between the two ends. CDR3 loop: CASSLSISGANVLTF. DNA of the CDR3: TGTGCCAGCAGTTTATCCATCTCTGGGGCCAACGTCCTGACTTTC.

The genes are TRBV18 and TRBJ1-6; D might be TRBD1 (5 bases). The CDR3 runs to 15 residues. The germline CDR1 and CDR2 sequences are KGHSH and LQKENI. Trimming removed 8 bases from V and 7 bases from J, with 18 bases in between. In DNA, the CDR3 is TGTGCCAGCGGACAAGGACGGCTTTTAAATTCACCCCTCCACTTT. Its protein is CASGQGRLLNSPLHF.

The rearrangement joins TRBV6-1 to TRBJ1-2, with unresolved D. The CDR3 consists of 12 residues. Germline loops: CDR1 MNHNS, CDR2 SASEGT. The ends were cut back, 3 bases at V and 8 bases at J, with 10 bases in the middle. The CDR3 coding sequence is TGTGCCAGCAGTGATCGTGTAAGCGGCTACACCTTC. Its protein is CASSDRVSGYTF.

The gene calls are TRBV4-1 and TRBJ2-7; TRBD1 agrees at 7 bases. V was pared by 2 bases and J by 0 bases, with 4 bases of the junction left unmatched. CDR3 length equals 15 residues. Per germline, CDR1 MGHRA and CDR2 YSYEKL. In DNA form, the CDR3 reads TGCGCCAGCAGCCAACCGGACAGGCTCTCCTACGAGCAGTACTTC. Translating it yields CASSQPDRLSYEQYF.

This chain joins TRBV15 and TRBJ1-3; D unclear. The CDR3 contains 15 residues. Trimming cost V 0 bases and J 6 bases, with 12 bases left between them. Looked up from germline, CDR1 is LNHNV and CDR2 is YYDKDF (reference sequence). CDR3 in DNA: TGTGCCACCAGCAGAGATGGGGAGGAGGCAAACACCATATATTTT. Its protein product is CATSRDGEEANTIYF.

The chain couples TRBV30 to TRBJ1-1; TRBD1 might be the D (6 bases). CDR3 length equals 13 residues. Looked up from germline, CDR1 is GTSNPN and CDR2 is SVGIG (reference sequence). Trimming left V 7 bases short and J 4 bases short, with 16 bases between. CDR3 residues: CALRGGGSTEAFF. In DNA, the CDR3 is TGTGCCTTGAGGGGAGGGGGGTCCACTGAAGCTTTCTTT.

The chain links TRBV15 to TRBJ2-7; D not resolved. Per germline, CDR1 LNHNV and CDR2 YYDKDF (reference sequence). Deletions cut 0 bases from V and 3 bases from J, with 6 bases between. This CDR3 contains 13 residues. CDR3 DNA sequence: TGTGCCACCAGCAGAGACCCCCTCTACGAGCAGTACTTC. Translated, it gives CATSRDPLYEQYF.

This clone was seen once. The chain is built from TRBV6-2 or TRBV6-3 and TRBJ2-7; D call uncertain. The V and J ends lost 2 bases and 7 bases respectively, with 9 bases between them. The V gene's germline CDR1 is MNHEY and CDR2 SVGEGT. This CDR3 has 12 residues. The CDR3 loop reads CASSYGLREQYF. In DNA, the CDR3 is TGTGCCAGCAGTTACGGCCTCAGGGAGCAGTACTTC.

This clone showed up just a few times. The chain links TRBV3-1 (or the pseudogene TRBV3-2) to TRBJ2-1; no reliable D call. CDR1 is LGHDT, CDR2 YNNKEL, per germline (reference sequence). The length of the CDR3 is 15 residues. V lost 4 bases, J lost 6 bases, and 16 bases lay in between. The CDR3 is CASSPRRSLVNEQFF. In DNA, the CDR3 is TGTGCCAGCAGCCCTCGAAGGTCTCTAGTCAATGAGCAGTTCTTC.